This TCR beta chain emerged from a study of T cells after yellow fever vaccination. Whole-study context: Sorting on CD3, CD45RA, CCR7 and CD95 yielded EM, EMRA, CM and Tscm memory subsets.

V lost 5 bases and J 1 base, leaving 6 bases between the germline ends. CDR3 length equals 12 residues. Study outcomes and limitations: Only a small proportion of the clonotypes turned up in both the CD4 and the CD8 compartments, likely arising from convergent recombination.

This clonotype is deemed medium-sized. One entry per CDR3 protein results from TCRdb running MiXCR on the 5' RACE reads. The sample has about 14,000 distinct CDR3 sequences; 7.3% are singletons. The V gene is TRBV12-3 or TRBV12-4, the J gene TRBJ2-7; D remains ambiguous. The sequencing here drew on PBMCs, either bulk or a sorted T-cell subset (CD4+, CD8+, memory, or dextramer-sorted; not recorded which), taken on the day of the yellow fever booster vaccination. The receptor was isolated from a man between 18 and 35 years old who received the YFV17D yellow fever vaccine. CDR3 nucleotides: TGTGCCAGCAGTCTCCGTTCCTACGAGCAGTACTTC. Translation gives CASSLRSYEQYF.